Below are 20 T cell receptor beta chains sequenced from a single sample in a study of cytomegalovirus exposure and HLA in healthy donors. The PCR contained 60 Vbeta and 13 Jbeta primers. Produced via immunoSEQ multiplex PCR; TCRdb's table is partial and in-frame only. The data contain around 110,000 clones, 81% of them singletons. Sequencing input: PBMCs. The receptor source for this set is a woman younger than 45 in good health and CMV-seronegative.

The rearrangement links TRBV19 to TRBJ2-5, with D possibly TRBD2 on 6 matching bases. The CDR3 sequence is 13 residues long. Per germline, CDR1 LNHDA and CDR2 SQIVND (reference sequence). With 3 bases removed from V and 5 bases from J, the gap between germline ends came to 10 bases. The CDR3 reads CASSITSLETQYF. The CDR3, as DNA: TGTGCCAGTAGTATTACTAGCCTCGAGACCCAGTACTTC.

The chain uses TRBV4-1 and TRBJ1-6; perhaps TRBD1 as D (5 bases). The CDR3 is made up of 16 amino acids. Per the germline V gene, CDR1 is MGHRA and CDR2 is YSYEKL. Trimming took 0 bases from V and 6 from J, leaving 12 bases between them. In DNA form, the CDR3 reads TGCGCCAGCAGCCAAGATGTCGACAGATTTAATTCACCCCTCCACTTT. As protein: CASSQDVDRFNSPLHF.

This clone was detected a few times. V and J are TRBV20-1 and TRBJ2-5, with 8 bases fitting TRBD1. Unmatched junction bases numbered 0, after V lost 5 bases and J lost 4 bases. CDR1 and CDR2 (germline): DFQATT, SNEGSKA (reference sequence). The CDR3 extends over 11 amino acids. This CDR3 reads CSADRGETQYF. Written as DNA, the CDR3 is TGCAGTGCTGACAGGGGAGAGACCCAGTACTTC.

This chain links TRBV5-1 with TRBJ1-3; 7 bases align to TRBD1. Germline values: CDR1 SGHRS, CDR2 YFSETQ. V lost 7 bases to trimming and J lost 3 bases; unmatched junction nucleotides: 4. The CDR3 consists of 13 residues. In DNA, the CDR3 is TGCGCCAGCCGATCAGGGGGTGGAAACACCATATATTTT. It is translated as CASRSGGGNTIYF.

This sequence joins TRBV4-3 and TRBJ2-4; TRBD2 agrees at 9 bases. This CDR3 has 16 residues. Unmatched junction bases numbered 4, after V lost 0 bases and J lost 4 bases. Germline CDR1 and CDR2: LGHNA and YSLEER. The CDR3 spells CASSQDVAGAKNIQYF. For the CDR3, the DNA is TGCGCCAGCAGCCAAGACGTAGCGGGAGCGAAAAACATTCAGTACTTC.

The chain uses TRBV11-3 and TRBJ2-7, with 8 bases matching TRBD1. V trimming: 3 bases; J trimming: 2 bases; junction bases outside the gene matches: 6. The CDR3 spans 15 residues. Germline V lookup: CDR1 SGHNT, CDR2 YENEEA. This chain's CDR3 is CASSLTGTGAYEQYF. In DNA, the CDR3 is TGTGCCAGCAGCTTGACCGGGACAGGAGCCTACGAGCAGTACTTC.

This clone turned up a few times. The gene calls are TRBV7-8 and TRBJ2-7; TRBD1 matches 12 bases. CDR1 is SGHVS, CDR2 FQNEAQ, per germline. The CDR3 has 16 residues. The V gene end was trimmed by 1 base and the J gene end by 5 bases; junction bases not matched to a gene: 6. The CDR3 region is CASSLGRDRGRHEQYF. The CDR3 DNA reads as TGTGCCAGCAGCTTAGGCCGGGACAGGGGGCGTCACGAGCAGTACTTC.

The rearrangement links TRBV5-6 to TRBJ2-3; 12 bases match TRBD2. There are 17 residues in the CDR3. V was clipped by 0 bases and J by 4 bases; unmatched bases: 6. Germline V gene lookup returns CDR1 SGHDT and CDR2 YYEEEE. CDR3 amino acids: CASSLVALAGGSDTQYF. The CDR3 nucleotides are TGTGCCAGCAGCTTGGTCGCACTAGCGGGAGGATCAGATACGCAGTATTTT.

The chain carries TRBV6-1 and TRBJ1-5; D might be TRBD1 (6 bases). The V end lost 5 bases, the J end lost 2 bases, and 10 bases lay between the germline ends. The CDR3 contains 14 residues. CDR1 and CDR2 (germline): MNHNS, SASEGT. CDR3 sequence reads: CASSLRGGNQPQHF. CDR3 coding DNA: TGTGCCAGCAGTCTCAGGGGAGGCAATCAGCCCCAGCATTTT.

This chain joins TRBV11-2 and TRBJ1-1; D is possibly TRBD1 (5 bases). The CDR3 is 15 residues long. The germline V gene encodes CDR1 SGHAT and CDR2 FQNNGV. V was cut by 1 base and J by 0 bases, with 9 bases left in between. CDR3 region: CASSLVGRVNTEAFF. The CDR3 DNA reads TGTGCCAGCAGCTTAGTGGGCAGGGTGAACACTGAAGCTTTCTTT.

The chain carries TRBV6-6 and TRBJ2-7; TRBD2 might be the D (6 bases). Trimming took 4 bases from V and 5 from J, leaving 12 bases between them. Germline V gene data show CDR1 as MNHNY and CDR2 as SVGAGI (reference sequence). The CDR3 runs to 13 residues. The CDR3 DNA follows: TGTGCCAGCAGTTTACGTGGCGGGGACGAGCAGTACTTC. This encodes CASSLRGGDEQYF.

The rearrangement links TRBV9 to TRBJ2-1, with D possibly being TRBD2 (5 bases). The germline CDR1 and CDR2 sequences are SGDLS and YYNGEE. V was cut by 1 base and J by 5 bases, with 13 bases left in between. This CDR3 has 15 amino acids. The CDR3 here is CASSVRSQRHNEQFF. The CDR3 DNA reads TGTGCCAGCAGCGTAAGAAGTCAGCGGCACAATGAGCAGTTCTTC.

This chain connects TRBV2 to TRBJ2-1; 16 nucleotides match TRBD2. J lost 0 bases, V lost 8 bases, and 13 bases had no gene match. The length of the CDR3 is 20 residues. CDR1 and CDR2 from the germline V gene are SNHLY and FYNNEI. This CDR3 reads CASLTPGLAGGPSSYNEQFF. The CDR3 region has the DNA TGTGCCAGCTTAACGCCGGGACTAGCGGGAGGGCCCTCCTCCTACAATGAGCAGTTCTTC.

J is TRBJ2-7 and V is TRBV5-1; TRBD2 aligns across 15 bases. The CDR3 has 15 residues. V was clipped by 4 bases and J by 4 bases; unmatched bases: 3. Per germline, CDR1 SGHRS and CDR2 YFSETQ. The CDR3 nucleotides read TGCGCCAGCAGCCGTGGGACTAGCGGGAGGTACGAGCAGTACTTC. It is translated as CASSRGTSGRYEQYF.

The V call is TRBV14, the J call TRBJ2-2, with unresolved D. The V end was cut by 6 bases, the J end by 6 bases, with 8 bases between. Germline V gene sequence: CDR1 SGHDN, CDR2 FVKESK. The CDR3 runs 12 residues. CDR3 loop: CASRWSAGELFF. As DNA, the CDR3 is TGTGCCAGCAGGTGGAGTGCCGGGGAGCTGTTTTTT.

The V gene is TRBV4-3, the J gene TRBJ2-2; D might be TRBD1 (6 bases). V was clipped by 0 bases and J by 6 bases, with 11 bases between them. CDR3 length equals 15 residues. Per germline, CDR1 LGHNA and CDR2 YSLEER. This CDR3 is CASSQDSAGAGELFF. CDR3 DNA: TGCGCCAGCAGCCAAGATTCGGCAGGGGCCGGGGAGCTGTTTTTT.

The J gene is TRBJ1-1, the V gene TRBV4-3; 12 positions match TRBD1. Germline CDR1 is LGHNA and CDR2 is YSLEER. V shed 4 bases and J 5 bases; nucleotides not matched to a gene: 8. CDR3 length equals 16 residues. The CDR3 DNA follows: TGCGCCAGCAGCCCAGGGACAGGGGGCTTGGAAACTGAAGCTTTCTTT. Protein product: CASSPGTGGLETEAFF.

This clone has just a few counts. V usage is TRBV27 and J usage is TRBJ2-1; perhaps TRBD1 as D (5 bases). V lost 8 bases, J lost 8 bases, and 28 bases lay in between. Germline V gives CDR1 MNHEY, CDR2 SMNVEV (reference sequence). The CDR3 is 17 amino acids. CDR3 in DNA: TGTGCCAGCGCTTCTAACCACCCTGGGGCCACCGGCGATGAGCAGTTCTTC. Protein sequence: CASASNHPGATGDEQFF.

V gene TRBV11-3 combines with J gene TRBJ2-1; D not resolved. Germline V gene lookup returns CDR1 SGHNT and CDR2 YENEEA. The CDR3 covers 13 residues. V shed 4 bases and J shed 2 bases, with 6 bases lying between them. The CDR3 sequence is CASSSGPYNEQFF. The CDR3 DNA reads as TGTGCCAGCAGCTCGGGTCCCTACAATGAGCAGTTCTTC.

This clone came up a few times. J is TRBJ2-1 and V is TRBV15; 8 nucleotides match TRBD2. CDR1 and CDR2 from the germline V gene are LNHNV and YYDKDF (reference sequence). The CDR3 extends over 15 amino acids. The V and J ends lost 4 bases and 8 bases, in that order; junction bases with no gene match: 10. The CDR3 DNA reads as TGTGCCACCAGCACCTCACGACTAGCGAGCGATGAGCAGTTCTTC. Translated: CATSTSRLASDEQFF.